This is a list of T cell receptor beta chains from one sample in a study of blood T cell repertoires in COVID-19. Libraries were prepared by immunoSEQ multiplex PCR; TCRdb keeps only in-frame clonotypes and omits some of them. The data show around 170,000 clones, 80% to 90% seen once. Sequenced material: PBMCs or T cells enriched from blood (not recorded which). These receptors all stem from a woman between 50 and 59 years old who had recovered from COVID-19. Both conserved end residues are part of each CDR3. A D gene is named only where the DNA matches it firmly. Size is stated for part of the rows, as once, few or many counts, or as a class when the clone is expanded.

CDR3 DNA	CDR3 protein	V gene	D gene	J gene	clone size
TGTGCCAGCAGCTTAGGGGGACAGGGGTTTCACGGCTACACCTTC	CASSLGGQGFHGYTF	TRBV7-9	TRBD1	TRBJ1-2	.
TGTGCCAGCAGCCCGTTTGAGGGTAACGGCTACACCTTC	CASSPFEGNGYTF	TRBV3-1/TRBV3-2	.	TRBJ1-2	few
TGTGCCAGCTCACTCAGGGATCTTTCCGGGGAGCTGTTTTTT	CASSLRDLSGELFF	TRBV18	.	TRBJ2-2	.
TGTGCCAGTAGCCCCCCGGACACCACAGATACGCAGTATTTT	CASSPPDTTDTQYF	TRBV19	.	TRBJ2-3	once
TGCGCCAGCAGCTTGGCCGGGTGGATCCAAGAGACCCAGTACTTC	CASSLAGWIQETQYF	TRBV5-1	.	TRBJ2-5	.
TGTGCCAGCAGTTTTGAGGACAGGGGGGGATTGCAGTTCTTC	CASSFEDRGGLQFF	TRBV28	TRBD1	TRBJ2-1	once
TGTGCCAGCAGCCCTGAGAGGGTGGGCGAGCAGTACTTC	CASSPERVGEQYF	TRBV7-8	.	TRBJ2-7	.
TGTGCCAGCAGCCTAGACACCAGCAATCAGCCCCAGCATTTT	CASSLDTSNQPQHF	TRBV7-2	.	TRBJ1-5	.
TGTGCCAGCAGCCTGAAGCACGAAAAACTGTTTTTT	CASSLKHEKLFF	TRBV2	.	TRBJ1-4	.
TGTGCCACCAGCAGTCCTTGGACAGAAGGCCTTTTTTTGGGGGAGCAGTACTTC	CATSSPWTEGLFLGEQYF	TRBV15	.	TRBJ2-7	.
TGTGCCAGTAGTCTTGGTGGGACCGGGGGGTACGAGCAGTACTTC	CASSLGGTGGYEQYF	TRBV19	TRBD2	TRBJ2-7	.
TGTGCCAGCAGCTTCCAGGGATACGAGCAGTACTTC	CASSFQGYEQYF	TRBV7-9	.	TRBJ2-7	.
TGTGCCAGCATCCCAGCAGGAGGGAGCAATCAGCCCCAGCATTTT	CASIPAGGSNQPQHF	TRBV6-6	.	TRBJ1-5	.
TGTGCCAGCAGCTACTACGGGACACCAGACGATCAGCCCCAGCATTTT	CASSYYGTPDDQPQHF	TRBV7-8	.	TRBJ1-5	.
TGTGCCAGCTCACCATGGGGTAATCGAGGGCAGCCCCAGCATTTT	CASSPWGNRGQPQHF	TRBV18	.	TRBJ1-5	.
TGTGCCAGCAGTTGGTCGGTTAGCAATCAGCCCCAGCATTTT	CASSWSVSNQPQHF	TRBV2	.	TRBJ1-5	.
TGTGCCACCAGCAGAGAGACAGGGCGGACCCAGTACTTC	CATSRETGRTQYF	TRBV15	TRBD1	TRBJ2-5	.
TGTGCCAGCAGCAAAAAAGGGGGTGTCCTCTCTGGGGCCAACGTCCTGACTTTC	CASSKKGGVLSGANVLTF	TRBV5-4	.	TRBJ2-6	.
TGTGCCAGTAGTCTAACCCACCGGCGGCCTAACTATGGCTACACCTTC	CASSLTHRRPNYGYTF	TRBV19	.	TRBJ1-2	.
TGTGCCAGCAGCTTAAGACTGAAACAGCCCCAGCATTTT	CASSLRLKQPQHF	TRBV7-2	.	TRBJ1-5	.
TGTGCCATCAGTGTGGACAGGGTCTATGGCTACACCTTC	CAISVDRVYGYTF	TRBV10-3	TRBD1	TRBJ1-2	.
TGTGCCAGCAGCCTTTCCAATAGCGGGGGGACATCAGAGACCCAGTACTTC	CASSLSNSGGTSETQYF	TRBV13	TRBD2	TRBJ2-5	.
TGCGCCAGCAGCCCCGCCCACTCCAACGCCGAGCAGTACTTC	CASSPAHSNAEQYF	TRBV5-1	.	TRBJ2-7	.
TGTGCCAGCTCTGGCAGGCCTACCGGGGAGCTGTTTTTT	CASSGRPTGELFF	TRBV12-3/TRBV12-4	.	TRBJ2-2	once
TGTGCCAGCAGCTCGTCAGGGATGGGCTACGAGCAGTACTTC	CASSSSGMGYEQYF	TRBV7-9	.	TRBJ2-7	.
TGTGCCAGCAGCTGGACAGGGTCAAGAGGCTACACCTTC	CASSWTGSRGYTF	TRBV5-4	TRBD1	TRBJ1-2	.
TGTGCCAGCAGCGCCGGGACAGTCAACACTGAAGCTTTCTTT	CASSAGTVNTEAFF	TRBV9	TRBD1	TRBJ1-1	.
TGTGCCAGCAGCGTGGGGCTAGGAAACACCATATATTTT	CASSVGLGNTIYF	TRBV9	.	TRBJ1-3	.
TGTGCCAGCAGTTCACCGTATACGACTAGCGGGAGGGCCTGGGGAAGAGATTTGGATGAGCAGTTCTTC	CASSSPYTTSGRAWGRDLDEQFF	TRBV28	TRBD2	TRBJ2-1	.
TGCAGCGCCTCCACAGGGGAAGGTGGCTACACCTTC	CSASTGEGGYTF	TRBV29-1	TRBD1	TRBJ1-2	.
TGTGCCAGCAGGACCGGGACAGGTTGGTCCGAGCAGTACTTC	CASRTGTGWSEQYF	TRBV7-9	TRBD1	TRBJ2-7	.
TGTGCCAGCAGTTACTCGATGGCATCCCCGTACAATGAGCAGTTCTTC	CASSYSMASPYNEQFF	TRBV6-2/TRBV6-3	.	TRBJ2-1	.
TGTGCCAGCAGATGGACAGCTAGCACAGATACGCAGTATTTT	CASRWTASTDTQYF	TRBV27	.	TRBJ2-3	.
TGTGCCAGTAGTAAGGCAGGAGACAGGGGTGGAGAGCAGTTCTTC	CASSKAGDRGGEQFF	TRBV19	TRBD1	TRBJ2-1	.
TGTGCCAGTAGTACCTCCGGGACATCGTTGTACAATGAGCAGTTCTTC	CASSTSGTSLYNEQFF	TRBV19	.	TRBJ2-1	once
TGTGCCAGCAGATCAAATGGCCTAGCGGGGTTGGAGACCCAGTACTTC	CASRSNGLAGLETQYF	TRBV7-2	TRBD2	TRBJ2-5	.
TGTGCCAGCAGCCCTTGGCCGACCGGGGAGCTGTTTTTT	CASSPWPTGELFF	TRBV7-2	.	TRBJ2-2	.